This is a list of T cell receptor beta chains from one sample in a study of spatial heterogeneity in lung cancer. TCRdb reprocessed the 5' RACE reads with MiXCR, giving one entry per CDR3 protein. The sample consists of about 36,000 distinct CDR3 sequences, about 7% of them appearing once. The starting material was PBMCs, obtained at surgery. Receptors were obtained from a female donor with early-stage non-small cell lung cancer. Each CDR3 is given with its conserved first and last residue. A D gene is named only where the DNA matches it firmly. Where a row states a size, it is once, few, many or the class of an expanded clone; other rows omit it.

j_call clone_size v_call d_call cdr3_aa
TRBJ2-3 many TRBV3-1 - CASSQDPRTDTQYF
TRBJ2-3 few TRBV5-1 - CASTLSSVSTDTQYF
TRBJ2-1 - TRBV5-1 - CASSHGGRSEQFF
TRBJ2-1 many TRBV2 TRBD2 CASGLAGSSYNEQFF
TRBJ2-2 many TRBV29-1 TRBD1 CSGGQGPGELFF
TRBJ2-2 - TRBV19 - CASTTRRDFTGELFF
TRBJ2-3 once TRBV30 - CAWSVLQFSLTDTQYF
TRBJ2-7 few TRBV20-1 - CSARRPGTKDEQYF
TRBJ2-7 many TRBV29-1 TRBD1 CSAGSGQGEQYF
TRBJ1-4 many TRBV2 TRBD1 CAGARGPNEKLFF
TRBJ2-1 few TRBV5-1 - CASSNLSTGWEFF
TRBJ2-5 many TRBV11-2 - CASSYPGEETQYF
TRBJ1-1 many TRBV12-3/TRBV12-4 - CASSPTEPNTEAFF
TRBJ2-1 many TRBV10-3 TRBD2 CAISEGSGRAPNEQFF
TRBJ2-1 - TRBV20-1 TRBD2 CSASSDAGGYNEQFF
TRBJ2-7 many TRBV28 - CASSAFKGGTYEQYF
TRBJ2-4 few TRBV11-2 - CASSSQGGLGKNIQYF
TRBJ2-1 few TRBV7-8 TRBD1 CASSTSTGINEQFF
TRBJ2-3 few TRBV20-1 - CSASTSRTAADTQYF
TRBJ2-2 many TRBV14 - CASSQQPHGELFF
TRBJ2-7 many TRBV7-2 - CASSDENYEQYF
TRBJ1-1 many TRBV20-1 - CSARVPNTEAFF
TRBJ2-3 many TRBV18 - CASSYAIVGSDTQYF
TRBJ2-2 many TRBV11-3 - CASSLGPFNTGELFF
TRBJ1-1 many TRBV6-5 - CASRGSNTEAFF
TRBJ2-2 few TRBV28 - CASSRVPSRAGELFF
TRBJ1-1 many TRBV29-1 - CSGRQDLNTEAFF
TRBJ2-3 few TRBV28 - CASSLMFLGTQYF
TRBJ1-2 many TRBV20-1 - CSARDLEGDSGYTF
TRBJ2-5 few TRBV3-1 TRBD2 CASSQDWASGEETQYF
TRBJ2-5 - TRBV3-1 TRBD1 CASSHHTGGASNTQYF
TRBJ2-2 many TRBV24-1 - CATSDQRQDSNTGELFF
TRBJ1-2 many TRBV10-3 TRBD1 CAISESGQYGYTF
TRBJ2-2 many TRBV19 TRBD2 CASSIKTSGYTGELFF
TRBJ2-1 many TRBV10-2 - CASSDHGPPNEQFF
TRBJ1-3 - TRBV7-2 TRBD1 CASSSDRGLGNTIYF
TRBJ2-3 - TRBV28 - CASTGGTDTQYF
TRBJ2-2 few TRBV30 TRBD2 CAWSPGLGLPGELFF
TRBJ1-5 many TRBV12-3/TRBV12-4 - CASSFESGVAQPQHF
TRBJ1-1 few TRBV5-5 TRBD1 CASSSRTGWTEAFF
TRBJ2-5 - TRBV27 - CASSFGGPETQYF
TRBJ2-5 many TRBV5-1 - CASSLARETQYF
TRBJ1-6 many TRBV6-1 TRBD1 CASSKNRGRDSPLHF
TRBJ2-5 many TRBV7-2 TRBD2 CASSRRFGRAGETQYF
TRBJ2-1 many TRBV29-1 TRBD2 CSVEGRESSYNEQFF
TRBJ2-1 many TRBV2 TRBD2 CASSERTSVSAQFF
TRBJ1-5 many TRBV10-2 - CASSQGSVSNQPQHF
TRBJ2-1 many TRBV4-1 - CASSPDPSHNEQFF
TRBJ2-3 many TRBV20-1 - CSAAGPTAGQYF
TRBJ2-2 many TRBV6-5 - CASSYSSGQYTGELFF
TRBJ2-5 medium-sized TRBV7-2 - CASSLWGRGQTQYF
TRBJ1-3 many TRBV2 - CATGTPIPGNTIYF
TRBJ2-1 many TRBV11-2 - CASSSLSGANNEQFF
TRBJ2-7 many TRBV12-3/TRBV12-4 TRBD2 CASSFAAGGPREQYF
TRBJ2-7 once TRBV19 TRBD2 CASSPQGLAGTYEQYF